This entry lists 5 T cell receptor beta chains sequenced from one sample in a study of beta chain features in type 1 diabetes. The whole isolated RNA underwent reverse transcription, so sequencing captured expressed TCRB transcripts. Here immunoSEQ multiplex PCR was the method, and the copy in TCRdb shows in-frame clones only, minus some. The sample gives some 900,000 clones, around a sixth of which show up once; 0.02% to 0.03% is in the top ten. Material for sequencing was naive CD4+ T cells from blood. The receptors were sampled from a woman between 18 and 29 years old in good health.

In this sample, this clone turned up a few times. V usage is TRBV9 and J usage is TRBJ2-3, with TRBD2 matching 9 bases. The CDR3 covers 16 residues. Germline trimming cut 2 bases from V and 5 bases from J; bases unmatched to any gene: 9. Germline values: CDR1 SGDLS, CDR2 YYNGEE. The CDR3 reads CASSVKVAGVRDTQYF. Here the CDR3 DNA reads TGTGCCAGCAGCGTTAAGGTAGCGGGAGTAAGAGATACGCAGTATTTT.

This clone was counted between two and nine times. The chain recombines TRBV12-5 with TRBJ2-1; 7 bases agree with TRBD2. Germline lookup yields CDR1 LGHNT and CDR2 FRNRAP. The CDR3 contains 15 residues. With 3 bases clipped from V and 3 bases from J, the junction kept 5 bases outside the gene matches. In DNA form, the CDR3 reads TGTGCTAGTGGTTTCGGGACTACCCGCTACAATGAGCAGTTCTTC. Protein: CASGFGTTRYNEQFF.

V is TRBV7-2 and J is TRBJ1-1, with 10 bases fitting TRBD1. The CDR3 has 14 residues. Germline CDR1 reads SGHTA; CDR2 reads FQGNSA. V lost 5 bases and J lost 8; bases outside the gene matches: 8. CDR3 in DNA: TGTGCCAGCAGCCGTCCGGGACAGGGGTTAGAAGCTTTCTTT. Its protein is CASSRPGQGLEAFF.

This clone was seen a few times. This chain uses TRBV6-5 with TRBJ1-2, with D uncertain. Trimming removed 4 bases from V and 3 bases from J, with 9 bases in between. Germline CDR1 reads MNHEY; CDR2 reads SVGAGI. This CDR3 contains 13 residues. The CDR3 DNA follows: TGTGCCAGCAGTTCCGGTGATTACTATGGCTACACCTTC. This gives the protein CASSSGDYYGYTF.

This clone has a handful of counts. This rearrangement joins TRBV2 to TRBJ1-1; D not certain. Trimming stripped 7 bases from V and 1 base from J, with 10 bases between. This CDR3 comprises 13 residues. Germline CDR1 SNHLY, CDR2 FYNNEI. The CDR3 sequence is CASIREKNTEAFF. As DNA, the CDR3 is TGTGCCAGCATAAGGGAGAAGAACACTGAAGCTTTCTTT.